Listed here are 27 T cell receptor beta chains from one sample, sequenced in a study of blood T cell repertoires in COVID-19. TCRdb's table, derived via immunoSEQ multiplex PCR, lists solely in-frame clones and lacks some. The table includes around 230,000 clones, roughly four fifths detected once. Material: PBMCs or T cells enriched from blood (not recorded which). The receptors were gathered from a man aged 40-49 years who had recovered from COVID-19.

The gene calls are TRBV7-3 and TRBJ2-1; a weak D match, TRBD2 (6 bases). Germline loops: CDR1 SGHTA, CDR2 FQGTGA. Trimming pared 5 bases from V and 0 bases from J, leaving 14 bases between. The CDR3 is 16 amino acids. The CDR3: CASSASGTFSYNEQFF. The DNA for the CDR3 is TGTGCCAGCAGCGCCTCCGGGACTTTCTCCTACAATGAGCAGTTCTTC. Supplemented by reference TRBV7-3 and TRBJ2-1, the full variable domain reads GAGVSQTPSNKVTEKGKYVELRCDPISGHTALYWYRQSLGQGPEFLIYFQGTGAADDSGLPNDRFFAVRPEGSVSTLKIQRTERGDSAVYLCASSASGTFSYNEQFFGPGTRLTVL.

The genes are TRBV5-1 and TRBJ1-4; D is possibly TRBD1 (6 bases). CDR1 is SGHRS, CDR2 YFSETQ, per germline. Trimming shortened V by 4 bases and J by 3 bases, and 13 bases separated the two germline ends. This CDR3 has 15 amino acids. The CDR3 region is CASSTTGKANEKLFF. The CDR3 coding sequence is TGCGCCAGCAGCACAACAGGGAAGGCTAATGAAAAACTGTTTTTT.

CDR3 sequence: CASSLPGHGEGDEQYF. The CDR3 coding sequence is TGTGCCAGCAGTTTACCGGGCCACGGGGAGGGAGACGAGCAGTACTTC. The chain employs TRBV28 and TRBJ2-7; 7 bases match TRBD2. Germline V lookup: CDR1 MDHEN, CDR2 SYDVKM. Trimming at V came to 2 bases and at J to 5 bases, leaving 12 bases not matched to a gene. The CDR3 covers 16 residues.

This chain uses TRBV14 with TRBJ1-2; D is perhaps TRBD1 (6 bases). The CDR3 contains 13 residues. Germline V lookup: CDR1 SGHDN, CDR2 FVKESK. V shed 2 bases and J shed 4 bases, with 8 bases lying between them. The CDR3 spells CASSQQGSYGYTF. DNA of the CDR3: TGTGCCAGCAGCCAACAGGGGAGCTATGGCTACACCTTC.

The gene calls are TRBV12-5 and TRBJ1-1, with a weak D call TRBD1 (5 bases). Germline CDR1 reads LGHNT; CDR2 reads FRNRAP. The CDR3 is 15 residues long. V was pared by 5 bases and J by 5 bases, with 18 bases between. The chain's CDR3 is CASGVTQGGRTEAFF. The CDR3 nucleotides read TGTGCTAGTGGTGTGACGCAGGGAGGTAGAACTGAAGCTTTCTTT.

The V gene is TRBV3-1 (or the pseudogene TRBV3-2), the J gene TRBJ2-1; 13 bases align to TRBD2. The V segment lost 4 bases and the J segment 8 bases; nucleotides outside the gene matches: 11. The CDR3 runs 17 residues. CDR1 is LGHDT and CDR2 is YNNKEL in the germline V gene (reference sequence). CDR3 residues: CASSPTSGRSGRDEQFF. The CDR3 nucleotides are TGTGCCAGCAGCCCGACTAGCGGGAGGAGTGGTAGGGATGAGCAGTTCTTC.

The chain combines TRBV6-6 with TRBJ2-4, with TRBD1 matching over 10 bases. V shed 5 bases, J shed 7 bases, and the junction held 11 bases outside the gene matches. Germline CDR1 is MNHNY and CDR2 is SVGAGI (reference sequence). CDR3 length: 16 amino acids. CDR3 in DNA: TGTGCCAGCAGTCCCTTGCCGACAGGGGGCATGAACATTCAGTACTTC. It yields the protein CASSPLPTGGMNIQYF.

CDR3 region: CASDGPGGPGEQYF. The CDR3 nucleotides read TGTGCCAGCGACGGTCCGGGAGGGCCTGGCGAGCAGTACTTC. This sequence joins TRBV28 and TRBJ2-7; TRBD2 matches at 8 bases. Trimming cost V 8 bases and J 6 bases; bases outside gene matches: 12. Germline lookup yields CDR1 MDHEN and CDR2 SYDVKM. The CDR3 length is 14 residues.

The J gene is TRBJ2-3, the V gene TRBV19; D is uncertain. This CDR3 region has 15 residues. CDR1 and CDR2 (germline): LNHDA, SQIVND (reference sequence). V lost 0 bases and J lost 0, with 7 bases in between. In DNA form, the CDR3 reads TGTGCCAGTAGTATAGATCGGCGGAGCACAGATACGCAGTATTTT. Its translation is CASSIDRRSTDTQYF.

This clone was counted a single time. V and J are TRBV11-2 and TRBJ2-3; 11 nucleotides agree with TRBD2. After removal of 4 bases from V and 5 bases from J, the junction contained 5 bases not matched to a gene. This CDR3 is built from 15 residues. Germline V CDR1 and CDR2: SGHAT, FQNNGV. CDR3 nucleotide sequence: TGTGCCAGCAGCTCCCTTAGCGGGAGGGGAGATACGCAGTATTTT. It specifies CASSSLSGRGDTQYF.

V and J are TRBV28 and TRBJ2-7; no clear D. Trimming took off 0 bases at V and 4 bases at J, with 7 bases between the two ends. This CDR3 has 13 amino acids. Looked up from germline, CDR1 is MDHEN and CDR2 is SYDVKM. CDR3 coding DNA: TGTGCCAGCAGTTTATGGCAGGCTTACGAGCAGTACTTC. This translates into CASSLWQAYEQYF. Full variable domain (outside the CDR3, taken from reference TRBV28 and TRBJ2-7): DVKVTQSSRYLVKRTGEKVFLECVQDMDHENMFWYRQDPGLGLRLIYFSYDVKMKEKGDIPEGYSVSREKKERFSLILESASTNQTSMYLCASSLWQAYEQYFGPGTRLTVT.

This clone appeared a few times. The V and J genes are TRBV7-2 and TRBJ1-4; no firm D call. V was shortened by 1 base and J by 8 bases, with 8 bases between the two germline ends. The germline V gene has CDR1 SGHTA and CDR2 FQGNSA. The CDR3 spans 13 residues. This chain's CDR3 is CASSLVGGEKLFF. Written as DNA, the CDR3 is TGTGCCAGCAGCTTAGTAGGAGGGGAAAAACTGTTTTTT.

This CDR3 reads CASSPRGGGTYQETQYF. The CDR3 region has the DNA TGTGCCAGCAGCCCCAGAGGGGGGGGTACATATCAAGAGACCCAGTACTTC. V and J are TRBV5-4 and TRBJ2-5; a weak D match, TRBD2 (7 bases). The germline V gene encodes CDR1 SGHNT and CDR2 YYREEE (reference sequence). This CDR3 contains 17 residues. The V and J ends lost 4 bases and 2 bases respectively, with 21 bases between them.

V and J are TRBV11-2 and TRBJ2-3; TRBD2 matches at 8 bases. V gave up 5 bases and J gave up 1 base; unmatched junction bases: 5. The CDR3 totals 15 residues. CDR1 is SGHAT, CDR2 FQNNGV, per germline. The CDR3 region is CASSNGGEGTDTQYF. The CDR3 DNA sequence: TGTGCCAGCAGCAACGGGGGGGAAGGCACAGATACGCAGTATTTT.

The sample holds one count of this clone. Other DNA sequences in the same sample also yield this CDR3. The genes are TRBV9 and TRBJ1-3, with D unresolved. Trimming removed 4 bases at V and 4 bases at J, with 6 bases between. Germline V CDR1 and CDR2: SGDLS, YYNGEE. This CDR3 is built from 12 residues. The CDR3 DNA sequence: TGTGCCAGCAGCCCCCGGGGAAACACCATATATTTT. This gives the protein CASSPRGNTIYF.

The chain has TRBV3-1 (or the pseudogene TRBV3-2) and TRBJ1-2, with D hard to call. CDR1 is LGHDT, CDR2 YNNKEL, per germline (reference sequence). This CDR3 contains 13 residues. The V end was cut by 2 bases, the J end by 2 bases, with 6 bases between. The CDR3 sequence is CASSQLLNYGYTF. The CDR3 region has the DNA TGTGCCAGCAGCCAATTACTAAACTATGGCTACACCTTC.

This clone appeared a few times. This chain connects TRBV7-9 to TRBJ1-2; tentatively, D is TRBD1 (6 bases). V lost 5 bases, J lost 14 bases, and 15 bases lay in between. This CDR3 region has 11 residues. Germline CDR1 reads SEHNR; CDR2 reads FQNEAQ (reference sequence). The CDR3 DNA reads TGTGCCAGCAGCCCGGACAGAACTATTACCTTC. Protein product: CASSPDRTITF. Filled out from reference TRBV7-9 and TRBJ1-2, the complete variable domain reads DTGVSQNPRHKITKRGQNVTFRCDPISEHNRLYWYRQTLGQGPEFLTYFQNEAQLEKSRLLSDRFSAERPKGSFSTLEIQRTEQGDSAMYLCASSPDRTITFGSGTRLTVV.

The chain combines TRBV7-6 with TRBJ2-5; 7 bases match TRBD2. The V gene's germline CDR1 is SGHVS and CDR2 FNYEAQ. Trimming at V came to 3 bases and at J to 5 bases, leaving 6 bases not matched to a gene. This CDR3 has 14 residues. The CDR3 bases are TGTGCCAGCAGCTTTGCGGGGGTCGAGGAGACCCAGTACTTC. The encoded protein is CASSFAGVEETQYF.

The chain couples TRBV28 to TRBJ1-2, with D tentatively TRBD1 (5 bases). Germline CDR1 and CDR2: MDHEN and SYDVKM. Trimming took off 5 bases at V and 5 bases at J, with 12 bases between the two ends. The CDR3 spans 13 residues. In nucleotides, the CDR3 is TGTGCCAGCAGTCCAGGGAGGATTTATGGCTACACCTTC. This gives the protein CASSPGRIYGYTF.

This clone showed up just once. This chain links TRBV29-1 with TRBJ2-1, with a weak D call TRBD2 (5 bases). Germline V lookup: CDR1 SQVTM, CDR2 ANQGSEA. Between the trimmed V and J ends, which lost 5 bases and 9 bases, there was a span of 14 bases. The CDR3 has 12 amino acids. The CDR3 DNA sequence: TGCAGCGTTTACAGACAAGAGGGTGAGCAGTTCTTC. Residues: CSVYRQEGEQFF.

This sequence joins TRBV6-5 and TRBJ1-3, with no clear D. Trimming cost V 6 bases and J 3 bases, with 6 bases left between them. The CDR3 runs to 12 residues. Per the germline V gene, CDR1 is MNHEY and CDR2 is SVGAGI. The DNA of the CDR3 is TGTGCCAGCAGCCTAGATGGAAACACCATATATTTT. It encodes CASSLDGNTIYF.

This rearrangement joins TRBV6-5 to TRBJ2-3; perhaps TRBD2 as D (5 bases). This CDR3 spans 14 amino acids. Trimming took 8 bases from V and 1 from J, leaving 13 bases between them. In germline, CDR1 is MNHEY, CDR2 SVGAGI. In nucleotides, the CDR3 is TGTGCCAGCCGGACTCACGAGGGCACAGATACGCAGTATTTT. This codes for CASRTHEGTDTQYF.

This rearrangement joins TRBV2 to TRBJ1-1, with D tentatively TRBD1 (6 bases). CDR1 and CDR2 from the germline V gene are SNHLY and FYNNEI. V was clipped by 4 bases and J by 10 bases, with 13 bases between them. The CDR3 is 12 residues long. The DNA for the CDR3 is TGTGCCAGCAGTGGACAGGTAAAAGTAGCTTTCTTT. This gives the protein CASSGQVKVAFF. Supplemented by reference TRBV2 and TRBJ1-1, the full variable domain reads EPEVTQTPSHQVTQMGQEVILRCVPISNHLYFYWYRQILGQKVEFLVSFYNNEISEKSEIFDDQFSVERPDGSNFTLKIRSTKLEDSAMYFCASSGQVKVAFFGQGTRLTVV.

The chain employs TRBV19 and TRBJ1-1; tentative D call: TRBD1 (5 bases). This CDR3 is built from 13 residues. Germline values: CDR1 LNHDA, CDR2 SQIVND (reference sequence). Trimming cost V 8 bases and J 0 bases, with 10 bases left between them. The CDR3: CASADSLNTEAFF. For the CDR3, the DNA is TGTGCCAGTGCAGACAGCTTGAACACTGAAGCTTTCTTT.

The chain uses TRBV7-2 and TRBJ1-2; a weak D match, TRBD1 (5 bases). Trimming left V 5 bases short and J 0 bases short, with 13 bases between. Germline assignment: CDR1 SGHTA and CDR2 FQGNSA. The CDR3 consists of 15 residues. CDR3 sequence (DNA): TGTGCCAGCAGCCCTAGGTTGACAGCTAACTATGGCTACACCTTC. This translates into CASSPRLTANYGYTF.

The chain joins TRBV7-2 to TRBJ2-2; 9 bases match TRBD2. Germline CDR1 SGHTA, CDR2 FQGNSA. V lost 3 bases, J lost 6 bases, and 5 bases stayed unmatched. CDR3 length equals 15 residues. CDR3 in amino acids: CASSLASGVPGELFF. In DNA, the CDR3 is TGTGCCAGCAGCTTGGCTAGCGGGGTGCCCGGGGAGCTGTTTTTT.

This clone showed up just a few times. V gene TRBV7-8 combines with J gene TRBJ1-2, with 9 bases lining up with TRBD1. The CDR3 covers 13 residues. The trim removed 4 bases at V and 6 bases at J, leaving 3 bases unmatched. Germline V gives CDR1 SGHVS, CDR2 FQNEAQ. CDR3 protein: CASSSGDRDGYTF. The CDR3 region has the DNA TGTGCCAGCAGCTCTGGGGACAGGGATGGCTACACCTTC. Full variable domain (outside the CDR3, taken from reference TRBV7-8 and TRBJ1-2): GAGVSQSPRYKVAKRGQDVALRCDPISGHVSLFWYQQALGQGPEFLTYFQNEAQLDKSGLPSDRFFAERPEGSVSTLKIQRTQQEDSAVYLCASSSGDRDGYTFGSGTRLTVV.